The 8 T cell receptor beta chains given below trace back to one sample, sequenced in a study of naive CD8 T cells in extremely preterm neonates. Assay used: immunoSEQ multiplex PCR; TCRdb lists only in-frame clones, some missing. Altogether almost 6,000 clones are present, approximately 98% being singletons, with the ten largest covering around 1.2%. The sample was naive CD8+ T cells from blood. The receptors derive from a human donor in good health.

The gene calls are TRBV14 and TRBJ2-3, with TRBD2 as a possible D gene (5 bases). The CDR3 spans 13 residues. The V gene lost 0 bases and the J gene lost 11 bases, with 12 bases spanning the gap. In germline, CDR1 is SGHDN, CDR2 FVKESK. The CDR3 nucleotides read TGTGCCAGCAGCCAAGATGTACGGGGTGGGCAGTATTTT. Its protein product is CASSQDVRGGQYF. The full variable domain, rest sourced from reference TRBV14 and TRBJ2-3, is EAGVTQFPSHSVIEKGQTVTLRCDPISGHDNLYWYRRVMGKEIKFLLHFVKESKQDESGMPNNRFLAERTGGTYSTLKVQPAELEDSGVYFCASSQDVRGGQYFGPGTRLTVL.

The chain employs TRBV28 and TRBJ2-7; D may be TRBD2 (6 bases). V dropped 5 bases and J dropped 2 bases, with 13 bases sitting between them. The CDR3 spans 14 residues. In germline, CDR1 is MDHEN, CDR2 SYDVKM. The chain's CDR3 is CASSSSSGAYEQYF. The DNA for the CDR3 is TGTGCCAGCAGTAGTTCGTCGGGGGCCTACGAGCAGTACTTC. Using reference TRBV28 and TRBJ2-7 for the parts outside the CDR3, the full variable domain is DVKVTQSSRYLVKRTGEKVFLECVQDMDHENMFWYRQDPGLGLRLIYFSYDVKMKEKGDIPEGYSVSREKKERFSLILESASTNQTSMYLCASSSSSGAYEQYFGPGTRLTVT.

The rearrangement uses TRBV20-1 and TRBJ1-2; unclear D gene. The length of the CDR3 is 11 residues. V dropped 3 bases and J dropped 5 bases, with 7 bases sitting between them. Germline assignment: CDR1 DFQATT and CDR2 SNEGSKA (reference sequence). CDR3 DNA: TGCAGTGCTAGTCCCGGGTATGGCTACACCTTC. This sequence encodes CSASPGYGYTF.

The chain has TRBV14 and TRBJ2-7; D unresolved. Trimming cost V 1 base and J 8 bases, with 6 bases left between them. This CDR3 is built from 11 residues. CDR1 is SGHDN, CDR2 FVKESK, per germline. In DNA, the CDR3 is TGTGCCAGCAGCCAAGGAACTCAGCAGTACTTC. It codes for CASSQGTQQYF.

The chain combines TRBV9 with TRBJ2-1; TRBD2 matches 9 bases. Germline V gene lookup returns CDR1 SGDLS and CDR2 YYNGEE. J lost 1 base, V lost 2 bases, and 10 bases had no gene match. CDR3 length: 18 amino acids. CDR3 region: CASSVRLAEGGSYNEQFF. The DNA for the CDR3 is TGTGCCAGCAGCGTCAGACTAGCGGAGGGGGGGTCCTACAATGAGCAGTTCTTC.

The chain uses TRBV2 and TRBJ2-7, with a tentative D call TRBD2 (5 bases). Germline values: CDR1 SNHLY, CDR2 FYNNEI. The V end lost 2 bases, the J end lost 0 bases, and 11 bases lay between the germline ends. This CDR3 spans 15 amino acids. The DNA for the CDR3 is TGTGCCAGCAGTGAATTTAATAGCGTCTCCTACGAGCAGTACTTC. Translated: CASSEFNSVSYEQYF.

The chain joins TRBV10-2 to TRBJ2-5; 8 nucleotides match TRBD2. CDR1 and CDR2 (germline): WSHSY, SAAADI. The CDR3 sequence is 14 residues long. With V trimmed by 7 bases and J by 1 base, 5 bases remained unmatched. The CDR3 reads CASKLADFQETQYF. The CDR3 region has the DNA TGCGCCAGCAAACTAGCGGACTTCCAAGAGACCCAGTACTTC.

The rearrangement uses TRBV9 and TRBJ1-1, with 7 nucleotides matching TRBD1. In germline, CDR1 is SGDLS, CDR2 YYNGEE. The CDR3 runs to 16 residues. Losses at the gene ends were 2 bases for V and 0 bases for J; bases not matched to a gene: 7. Written as DNA, the CDR3 is TGTGCCAGCAGCGTTGGGCTACAGGGGATGAACACTGAAGCTTTCTTT. Protein product: CASSVGLQGMNTEAFF.